The 24 T cell receptor beta chains listed next were all sequenced from one sample in a study of T cells after yellow fever vaccination. TCRdb re-called the 5' RACE reads with MiXCR, one entry per CDR3 protein. This sample carries around 110,000 distinct CDR3 sequences, roughly 8.9% of them seen once, and the ten largest clones take 25%. Sequencing used CD8+ T cells sorted from PBMCs, obtained 45 days after the yellow fever booster vaccination. The receptors derive from a young man who received the YFV17D yellow fever vaccine.

This clonotype was detected many times. The CDR3 bases are TGTGCCAGCACAACCCAGGAGTACAATGAGCAGTTCTTC. Its translation is CASTTQEYNEQFF. This chain links TRBV6-2 or TRBV6-3 with TRBJ2-1; D unclear. This CDR3 spans 13 amino acids. CDR1 and CDR2 from the germline V gene are MNHEY and SVGEGT. Trimming removed 7 bases from V and 4 bases from J, with 11 bases in between.

This clonotype was counted ten times or more. The rearrangement links TRBV29-1 to TRBJ2-7, with D possibly matching TRBD2 (6 bases). Trimming took off 6 bases at V and 3 bases at J, with 18 bases between the two ends. This CDR3 comprises 14 residues. Germline V gene sequence: CDR1 SQVTM, CDR2 ANQGSEA. The CDR3 DNA reads as TGCAGCGTAAGGGGCGGGGAGCACTTCTACGAGCAGTACTTC. Its protein is CSVRGGEHFYEQYF.

This clonotype was counted at least ten times. The chain couples TRBV6-5 to TRBJ2-3; 7 nucleotides align to TRBD2. J was trimmed by 2 bases and V by 0 bases; bases with no gene match: 11. Germline V gives CDR1 MNHEY, CDR2 SVGAGI. This CDR3 contains 18 residues. CDR3 sequence (DNA): TGTGCCAGCAGTTACTCCTATGGGGCTAGCGGCTACACAGATACGCAGTATTTT. Protein sequence: CASSYSYGASGYTDTQYF.

Many counts were recorded for this clonotype. CDR3 in DNA: TGCGCCAGCAGTGAGTCGGACTACGAGCAGTACTTC. Its protein is CASSESDYEQYF. The chain links TRBV10-2 to TRBJ2-7; D gene unclear. Germline V gives CDR1 WSHSY, CDR2 SAAADI. Trimming removed 0 bases at V and 3 bases at J, with 3 bases between. CDR3 length: 12 residues.

The chain couples TRBV19 to TRBJ2-3, with unresolved D. Germline V gene sequence: CDR1 LNHDA, CDR2 SQIVND (reference sequence). CDR3 length equals 13 residues. Trimming left V 7 bases short and J 4 bases short, with 12 bases between. The DNA for the CDR3 is TGTGCCAGTATGGTCCTTGGCGCAGATACGCAGTATTTT. This encodes CASMVLGADTQYF.

The sample holds many counts of this clonotype. The rearrangement joins TRBV7-2 to TRBJ2-7, with D perhaps matching TRBD2 (6 bases). The CDR3 runs 14 residues. Germline V gene data show CDR1 as SGHTA and CDR2 as FQGNSA. The germline V and J ends were trimmed by 4 bases and 6 bases, with 16 bases remaining between them. The chain's CDR3 is CASSSSSVGGEQYF. The CDR3 DNA follows: TGTGCCAGCAGCTCTTCTAGCGTCGGCGGCGAGCAGTACTTC. Variable domain in full (rest from reference TRBV7-2 and TRBJ2-7): GAGVSQSPSNKVTEKGKDVELRCDPISGHTALYWYRQSLGQGLEFLIYFQGNSAPDKSGLPSDRFSAERTGGSVSTLTIQRTQQEDSAVYLCASSSSSVGGEQYFGPGTRLTVT.

This clonotype was counted ten times or more. The rearrangement uses TRBV5-4 and TRBJ1-1; D might be TRBD1 (5 bases). The CDR3 loop spans 15 amino acids. Germline V lookup: CDR1 SGHNT, CDR2 YYREEE (reference sequence). Trimming took 4 bases from V and 1 from J, leaving 14 bases between them. CDR3 sequence (DNA): TGTGCCAGCAGCCCGCCCCAGGGAACGAACACTGAAGCTTTCTTT. Encoded protein: CASSPPQGTNTEAFF.

This clonotype was counted at least ten times. The chain recombines TRBV28 with TRBJ2-7, with a weak D call TRBD1 (6 bases). V lost 8 bases and J 0 bases, leaving 20 bases between the germline ends. The CDR3 has 16 amino acids. Germline V gives CDR1 MDHEN, CDR2 SYDVKM. In DNA, the CDR3 is TGTGCCAGCCACAGGGCACGGGCCCACTACTCCTACGAGCAGTACTTC. Protein product: CASHRARAHYSYEQYF.

This clonotype was counted at least ten times. V and J are TRBV29-1 and TRBJ2-1; 8 bases align to TRBD1. Germline CDR1 and CDR2: SQVTM and ANQGSEA. V lost 6 bases to trimming and J lost 7 bases; unmatched junction nucleotides: 8. The CDR3 runs 13 residues. The CDR3 loop reads CSVRQGSGNEQFF. As DNA, the CDR3 is TGCAGCGTCCGACAGGGGTCGGGAAATGAGCAGTTCTTC.

This clonotype was counted many times. The rearrangement uses TRBV6-6 and TRBJ2-7; D is unresolved. V was clipped by 5 bases and J by 3 bases, with 5 bases between them. The CDR3 totals 11 residues. Looked up from germline, CDR1 is MNHNY and CDR2 is SVGAGI (reference sequence). In DNA, the CDR3 is TGTGCCAGCAGTACCATCTACGAGCAGTACTTC. Protein sequence: CASSTIYEQYF.

Concerning this clonotype: A much larger clonotype is one base distant, so this may be a read error. The chain links TRBV19 to TRBJ2-2; D uncertain. V was shortened by 10 bases and J by 4 bases, with 19 bases between the two germline ends. This CDR3 has 15 residues. The germline V gene encodes CDR1 LNHDA and CDR2 SQIVND (reference sequence). The CDR3 reads CATSGQPLTTGELFF. The CDR3 coding sequence is TGTGCCACCAGTGGGCAGCCCTTAACCACCGGGGAGCTGTTTTTT.

This clonotype turned up a few times. This sequence joins TRBV1 and TRBJ2-7; no check of the table's D call, TRBD2, against the DNA was made. TRBV1 is shown as a pseudogene. This CDR3 has 16 amino acids. The CDR3 spells CTSSHATSGSSYEQYF. CDR3 nucleotides: TGCACCAGCAGCCACGCGACTAGCGGGAGTTCCTACGAGCAGTACTTC.

The chain links TRBV4-2 to TRBJ2-5, with TRBD2 identical over 12 bases. The germline V gene has CDR1 LGHNA and CDR2 YNFKEQ. CDR3 length equals 16 residues. V lost 4 bases and J lost 0; bases outside the gene matches: 3. The CDR3 nucleotides are TGTGCCAGCAGCCCTCGGACTAGCGGGGACCAAGAGACCCAGTACTTC. It translates to CASSPRTSGDQETQYF.

Many counts were recorded for this clonotype. The CDR3 DNA follows: TGTGCCAGCAGAGAGGCGCGTCTACACAATGAGCAGTTCTTC. Protein product: CASREARLHNEQFF. This sequence joins TRBV12-3 or TRBV12-4 and TRBJ2-1; D not resolved. Trimming removed 6 bases at V and 5 bases at J, with 14 bases between. There are 14 residues in the CDR3.

In its sample, this clonotype was seen many times. J is TRBJ2-1 and V is TRBV3-1; 10 bases agree with TRBD1. Germline CDR1 is LGHDT and CDR2 is YNNKEL (reference sequence). V dropped 0 bases and J dropped 2; count of bases not matched to a gene: 4. The CDR3 has 17 residues. Here the CDR3 DNA reads TGTGCCAGCAGCCAAGAAGGGGGGACAGGGGCCTACAATGAGCAGTTCTTC. Protein sequence: CASSQEGGTGAYNEQFF.

This clonotype was observed at least ten times. The V call is TRBV4-2, the J call TRBJ2-7; 9 nucleotides match TRBD1. The ends lost 4 bases at V and 4 bases at J; junction bases unmatched: 5. CDR1 and CDR2 (germline): LGHNA, YNFKEQ. The CDR3 has 14 residues. In DNA, the CDR3 is TGTGCCAGCAGCCCCTACAGGGGGCAGTACGAGCAGTACTTC. This encodes CASSPYRGQYEQYF.

At least ten counts were recorded for this clonotype. The J gene is TRBJ2-1, the V gene TRBV5-5; weak D call: TRBD1 (6 bases). CDR1 and CDR2 (germline): SGHKS, YYEKEE (reference sequence). This CDR3 is 13 amino acids long. V dropped 0 bases and J dropped 7 bases, with 8 bases sitting between them. The DNA for the CDR3 is TGTGCCAGCAGCTTGGGGGGGCCTAATGAGCAGTTCTTC. Translated: CASSLGGPNEQFF.

The chain uses TRBV6-5 and TRBJ2-2, with D tentatively TRBD1 (6 bases). V lost 2 bases to trimming and J lost 4 bases, with 32 bases between them. The CDR3 is 22 residues long. Germline V gene lookup returns CDR1 MNHEY and CDR2 SVGAGI. CDR3 residues: CASSYQGIWTPSTITITGELFF. CDR3 DNA: TGTGCCAGCAGTTACCAGGGGATTTGGACGCCTAGTACTATAACGATCACCGGGGAGCTGTTTTTT.

This clonotype occurred a few times. The CDR3 loop reads CASSFELAGVYEQFF. The CDR3 DNA reads TGTGCCAGCAGTTTTGAACTAGCGGGAGTTTATGAGCAGTTCTTC. The J gene is TRBJ2-1, the V gene TRBV12-3 or TRBV12-4, with 11 bases that match TRBD2. The CDR3 contains 15 residues. V lost 3 bases to trimming and J lost 8 bases; unmatched junction nucleotides: 6.

This clonotype was observed many times. The J gene is TRBJ2-7, the V gene TRBV11-2, with a weak D call TRBD1 (7 bases). This CDR3 has 14 residues. CDR1 and CDR2 (germline): SGHAT, FQNNGV. Trimming pared 5 bases from V and 5 bases from J, leaving 16 bases between. The CDR3 DNA reads as TGTGCCAGCAGCCCTTTCGGAGGGGGCGACGAGCAGTACTTC. Its translation: CASSPFGGGDEQYF.

This chain connects TRBV29-1 to TRBJ1-4; no definite D call. Trimming cost V 4 bases and J 7 bases, with 16 bases left between them. This CDR3 contains 14 residues. Germline V CDR1 and CDR2: SQVTM, ANQGSEA. CDR3 sequence reads: CSVGSPFTGEKLFF. The CDR3 DNA reads TGCAGCGTTGGGTCACCTTTCACTGGTGAAAAACTGTTTTTT. Full variable domain (rest looked up from reference TRBV29-1 and TRBJ1-4): SAVISQKPSRDICQRGTSLTIQCQVDSQVTMMFWYRQQPGQSLTLIATANQGSEATYESGFVIDKFPISRPNLTFSTLTVSNMSPEDSSIYLCSVGSPFTGEKLFFGSGTQLSVL.

In this sample, this clonotype turned up many times. This rearrangement joins TRBV4-1 to TRBJ1-2; D gene unclear. The CDR3 runs to 14 residues. CDR1 and CDR2 from the germline V gene are MGHRA and YSYEKL. V lost 3 bases, J lost 6 bases, and 14 bases lay in between. The CDR3 region is CASSHVGPEDGYTF. DNA of the CDR3: TGCGCCAGCAGCCATGTAGGGCCTGAGGATGGCTACACCTTC.

V usage is TRBV19 and J usage is TRBJ2-5, with D hard to call. V lost 7 bases and J 5 bases, leaving 14 bases between the germline ends. Germline CDR1 is LNHDA and CDR2 is SQIVND (reference sequence). CDR3 length equals 13 residues. CDR3 bases: TGTGCCAGTAAGGAAGGCCACTGGGAGACCCAGTACTTC. Its protein is CASKEGHWETQYF.

This rearrangement joins TRBV9 to TRBJ2-3; D not resolved. Trimming left V 0 bases short and J 5 bases short, with 10 bases between. The CDR3 sequence is 14 residues long. Germline V gene lookup returns CDR1 SGDLS and CDR2 YYNGEE. The CDR3 DNA is TGTGCCAGCAGCGTAGCTTTTTCGGGAGATACGCAGTATTTT. Translated, it gives CASSVAFSGDTQYF.